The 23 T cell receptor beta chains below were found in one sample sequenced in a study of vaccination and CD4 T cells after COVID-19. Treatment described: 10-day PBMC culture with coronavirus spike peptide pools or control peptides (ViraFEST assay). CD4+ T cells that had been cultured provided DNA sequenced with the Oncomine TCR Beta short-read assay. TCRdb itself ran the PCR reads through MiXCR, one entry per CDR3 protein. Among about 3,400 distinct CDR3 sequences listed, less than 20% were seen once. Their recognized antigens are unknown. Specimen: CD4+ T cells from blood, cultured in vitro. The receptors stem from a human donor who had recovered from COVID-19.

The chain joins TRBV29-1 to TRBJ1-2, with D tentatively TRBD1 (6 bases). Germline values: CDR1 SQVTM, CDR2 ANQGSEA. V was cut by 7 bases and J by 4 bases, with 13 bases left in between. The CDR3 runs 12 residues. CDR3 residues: CSGPQGTYGYTF. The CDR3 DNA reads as TGCAGCGGCCCACAGGGAACCTATGGCTACACCTTC.

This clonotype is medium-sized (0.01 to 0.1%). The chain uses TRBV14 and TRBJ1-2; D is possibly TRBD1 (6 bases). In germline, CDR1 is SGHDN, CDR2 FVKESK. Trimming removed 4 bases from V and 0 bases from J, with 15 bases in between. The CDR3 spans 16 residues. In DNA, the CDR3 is TGTGCCAGCAGCCTTTGGGGGACACCAACTAACTATGGCTACACCTTC. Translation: CASSLWGTPTNYGYTF.

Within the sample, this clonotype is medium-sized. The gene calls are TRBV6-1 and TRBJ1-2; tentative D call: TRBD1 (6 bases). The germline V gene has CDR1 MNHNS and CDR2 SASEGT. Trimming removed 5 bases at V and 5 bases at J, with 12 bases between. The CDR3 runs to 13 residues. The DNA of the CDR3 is TGTGCCAGCAGTCGCGGACAGATATATGGCTACACCTTC. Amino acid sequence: CASSRGQIYGYTF.

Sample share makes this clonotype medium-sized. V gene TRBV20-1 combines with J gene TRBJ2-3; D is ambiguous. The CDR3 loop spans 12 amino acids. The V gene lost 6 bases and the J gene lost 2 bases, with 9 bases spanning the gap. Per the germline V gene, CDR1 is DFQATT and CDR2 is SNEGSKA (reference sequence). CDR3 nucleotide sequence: TGCAGTGCGCTAGAGAACACAGATACGCAGTATTTT. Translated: CSALENTDTQYF.

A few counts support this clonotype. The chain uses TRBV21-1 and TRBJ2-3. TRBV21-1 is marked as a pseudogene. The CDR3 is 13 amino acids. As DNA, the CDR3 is TGTGCCAGCAGCAAACGGGGTACAGATACGCAGTATTTT. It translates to CASSKRGTDTQYF.

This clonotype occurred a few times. The CDR3: CASSYRSNTEAFF. The CDR3 DNA sequence: TGTGCCAGCAGTTACCGATCGAACACTGAAGCTTTCTTT. The chain recombines TRBV6-5 with TRBJ1-1; unclear D gene. The germline V and J ends were trimmed by 2 bases and 1 base, with 5 bases remaining between them. The CDR3 is made up of 13 amino acids. Germline V gene data show CDR1 as MNHEY and CDR2 as SVGAGI.

This CDR3 reads CATGKSHGEGEQYF. In nucleotides, the CDR3 is TGTGCCACCGGTAAAAGCCACGGTGAAGGCGAGCAGTACTTC. This chain connects TRBV15 to TRBJ2-7, with no clear D. The CDR3 loop spans 14 amino acids. Per the germline V gene, CDR1 is LNHNV and CDR2 is YYDKDF (reference sequence). V was pared by 8 bases and J by 6 bases, with 20 bases between.

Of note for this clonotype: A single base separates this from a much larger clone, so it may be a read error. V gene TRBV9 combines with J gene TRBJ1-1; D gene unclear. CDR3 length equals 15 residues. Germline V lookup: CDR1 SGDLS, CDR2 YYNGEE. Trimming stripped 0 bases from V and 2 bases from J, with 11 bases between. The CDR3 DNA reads TGTGCCAGCAGCGTAGTGGGCAGCGGTAACACTGAAGCTTTCTTT. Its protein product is CASSVVGSGNTEAFF.

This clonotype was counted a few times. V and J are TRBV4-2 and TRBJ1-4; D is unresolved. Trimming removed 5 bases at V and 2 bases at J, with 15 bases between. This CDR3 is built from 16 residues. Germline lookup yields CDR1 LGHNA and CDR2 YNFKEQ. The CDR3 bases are TGTGCCAGCAGCTCGCGATCAGTAGCTACTAATGAAAAACTGTTTTTT. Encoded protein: CASSSRSVATNEKLFF.

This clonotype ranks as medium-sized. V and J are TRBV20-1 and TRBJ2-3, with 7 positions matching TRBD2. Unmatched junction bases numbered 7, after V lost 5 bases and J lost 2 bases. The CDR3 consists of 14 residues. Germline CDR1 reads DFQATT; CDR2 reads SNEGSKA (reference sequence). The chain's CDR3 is CSAPSGANTDTQYF. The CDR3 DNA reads TGCAGTGCTCCGAGCGGGGCAAACACAGATACGCAGTATTTT.

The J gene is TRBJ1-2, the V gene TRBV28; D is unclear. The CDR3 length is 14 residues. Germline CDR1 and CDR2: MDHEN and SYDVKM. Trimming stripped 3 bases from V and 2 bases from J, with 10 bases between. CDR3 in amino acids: CASSLVAANYGYTF. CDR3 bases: TGTGCCAGCAGTTTGGTGGCAGCCAACTATGGCTACACCTTC.

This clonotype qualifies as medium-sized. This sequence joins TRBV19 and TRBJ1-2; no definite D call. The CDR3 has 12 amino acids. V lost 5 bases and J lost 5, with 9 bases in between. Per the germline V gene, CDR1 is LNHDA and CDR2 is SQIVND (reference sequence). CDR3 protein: CASSLLGYGYTF. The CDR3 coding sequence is TGTGCCAGTAGTCTCCTTGGGTATGGCTACACCTTC. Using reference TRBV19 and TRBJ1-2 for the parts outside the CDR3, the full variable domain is DGGITQSPKYLFRKEGQNVTLSCEQNLNHDAMYWYRQDPGQGLRLIYYSQIVNDFQKGDIAEGYSVSREKKESFPLTVTSAQKNPTAFYLCASSLLGYGYTFGSGTRLTVV.

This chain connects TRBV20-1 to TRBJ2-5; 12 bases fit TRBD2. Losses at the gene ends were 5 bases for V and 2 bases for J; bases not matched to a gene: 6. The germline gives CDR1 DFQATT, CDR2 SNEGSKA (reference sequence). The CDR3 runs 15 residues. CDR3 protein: CSAGLAGTLQETQYF. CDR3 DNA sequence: TGCAGTGCTGGACTAGCGGGGACTTTACAAGAGACCCAGTACTTC.

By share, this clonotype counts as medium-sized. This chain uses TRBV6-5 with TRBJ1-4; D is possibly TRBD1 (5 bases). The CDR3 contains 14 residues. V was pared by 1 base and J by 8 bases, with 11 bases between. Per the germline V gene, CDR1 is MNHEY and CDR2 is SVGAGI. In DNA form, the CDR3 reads TGTGCCAGCAGTTACTATCCGGGGCGGGAAAAACTGTTTTTT. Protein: CASSYYPGREKLFF.

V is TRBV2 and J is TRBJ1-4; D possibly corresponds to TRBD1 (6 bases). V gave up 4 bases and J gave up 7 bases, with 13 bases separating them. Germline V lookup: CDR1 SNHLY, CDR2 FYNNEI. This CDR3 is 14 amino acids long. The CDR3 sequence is CASSVQGRGEKLFF. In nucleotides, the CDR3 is TGTGCCAGCAGTGTACAGGGACGGGGTGAAAAACTGTTTTTT.

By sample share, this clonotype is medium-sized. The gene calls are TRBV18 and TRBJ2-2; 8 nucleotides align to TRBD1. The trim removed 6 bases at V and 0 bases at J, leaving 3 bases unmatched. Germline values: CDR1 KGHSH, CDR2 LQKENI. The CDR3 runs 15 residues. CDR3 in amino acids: CASSPTGANTGELFF. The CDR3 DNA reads TGTGCCAGCTCTCCGACAGGGGCGAACACCGGGGAGCTGTTTTTT.

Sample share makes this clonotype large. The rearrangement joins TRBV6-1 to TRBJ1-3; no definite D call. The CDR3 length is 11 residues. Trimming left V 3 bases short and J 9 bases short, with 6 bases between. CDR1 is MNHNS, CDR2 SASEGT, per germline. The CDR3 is CASSEVGTIYF. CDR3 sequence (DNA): TGTGCCAGCAGTGAGGTTGGCACCATATATTTT.

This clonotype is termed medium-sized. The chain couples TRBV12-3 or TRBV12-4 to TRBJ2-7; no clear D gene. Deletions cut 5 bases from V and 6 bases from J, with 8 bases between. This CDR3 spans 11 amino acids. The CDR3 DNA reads TGTGCCAGCAGTATATACTCCGAGCAGTACTTC. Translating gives CASSIYSEQYF.

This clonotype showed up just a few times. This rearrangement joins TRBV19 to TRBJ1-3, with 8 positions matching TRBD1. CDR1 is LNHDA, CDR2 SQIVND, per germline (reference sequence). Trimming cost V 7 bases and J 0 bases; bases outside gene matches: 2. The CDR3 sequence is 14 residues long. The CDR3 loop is CASTDRASGNTIYF. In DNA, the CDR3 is TGTGCCAGTACGGACAGGGCCTCTGGAAACACCATATATTTT.

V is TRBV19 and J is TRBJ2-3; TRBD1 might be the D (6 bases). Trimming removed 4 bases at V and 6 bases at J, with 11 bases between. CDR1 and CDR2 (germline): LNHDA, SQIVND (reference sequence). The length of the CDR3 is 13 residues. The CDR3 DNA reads TGTGCCAGTAGTAATACAGGGCGCGATACGCAGTATTTT. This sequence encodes CASSNTGRDTQYF.

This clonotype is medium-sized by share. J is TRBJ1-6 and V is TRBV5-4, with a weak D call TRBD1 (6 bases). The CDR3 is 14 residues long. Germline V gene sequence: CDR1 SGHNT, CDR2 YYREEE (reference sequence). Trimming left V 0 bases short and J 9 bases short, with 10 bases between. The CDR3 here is CASSLAGVSSPLHF. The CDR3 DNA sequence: TGTGCCAGCAGCTTGGCAGGGGTTAGTTCACCCCTCCACTTT.

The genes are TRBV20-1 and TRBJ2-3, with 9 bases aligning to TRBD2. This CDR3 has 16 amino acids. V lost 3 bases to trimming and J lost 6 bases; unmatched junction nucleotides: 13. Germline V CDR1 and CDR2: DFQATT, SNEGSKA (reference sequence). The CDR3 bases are TGCAGTGCTAGGATGGGGACTAGCTTGCTATTGGATACGCAGTATTTT. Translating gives CSARMGTSLLLDTQYF.

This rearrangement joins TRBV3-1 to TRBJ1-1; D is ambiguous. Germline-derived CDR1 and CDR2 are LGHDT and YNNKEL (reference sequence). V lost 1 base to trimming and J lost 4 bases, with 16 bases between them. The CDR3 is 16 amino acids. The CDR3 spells CASSQVGVRGGTEAFF. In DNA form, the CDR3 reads TGTGCCAGCAGCCAAGTCGGCGTACGGGGTGGCACTGAAGCTTTCTTT.